The T cell receptor (beta chain) described here comes from a study of blood T cells in healthy people across ages. The study, taken as a whole, reports: Per million T cells, TCR beta diversity dropped roughly linearly as age increased. Whereas aged donors had fewer naive CD4+ cells, long-lived donors had more of them and higher diversity.

The CDR3 runs to 16 residues. The V gene end was trimmed by 0 bases and the J gene end by 5 bases; junction bases not matched to a gene: 7. CDR1 and CDR2 from the germline V gene are SGHRS and YFSETQ. The sample, around 9.9 milliliters of peripheral blood, was drawn from each donor. In the case of this clonotype: What it recognizes is unknown.

Combining a sample-barcoded 5' primer with a J-beta primer mix, a second PCR ran for about 7 to 11 cycles. TCRdb reprocessed the 5' RACE reads with MiXCR, giving one entry per CDR3 protein. The sample lists 1.5 million to 2 million distinct CDR3 sequences, 30% to 35% seen once, with about 11% in the top ten. Sequencing was carried out using blood. V is TRBV5-1 and J is TRBJ2-5; 10 bases are a match to TRBD2. The TCR originated in a woman in her twenties or thirties in good health. The CDR3 reads CASSLALAGEVETQYF. As DNA, the CDR3 is TGCGCCAGCAGCTTGGCGCTAGCGGGAGAGGTGGAGACCCAGTACTTC.